The 29 T cell receptor beta chains reported below all come from one sample, sequenced in a study of cytomegalovirus exposure and HLA in healthy donors. 60 Vbeta and 13 Jbeta primers were used in PCR. Sequencing was performed with immunoSEQ multiplex PCR; in TCRdb, only in-frame clones are kept and a portion is missing. Of approximately 110,000 clones listed, roughly 82% are singletons. The source material was PBMCs. These receptors were obtained from an older woman in good health and CMV-seropositive.

This clone was observed a handful of times. This chain links TRBV11-3 with TRBJ2-3; D unclear. This CDR3 has 11 residues. V was trimmed by 5 bases and J by 6 bases, leaving 6 bases between them. Germline-derived CDR1 and CDR2 are SGHNT and YENEEA. In DNA, the CDR3 is TGTGCCAGCAGCCGTGAGGATACGCAGTATTTT. It yields the protein CASSREDTQYF.

The V call is TRBV5-4, the J call TRBJ2-3; TRBD2 aligns across 9 bases. The CDR3 totals 16 residues. Germline lookup yields CDR1 SGHNT and CDR2 YYREEE (reference sequence). Losses at the gene ends were 0 bases for V and 2 bases for J; bases not matched to a gene: 4. CDR3 sequence reads: CASSLELAGTTDTQYF. The DNA for the CDR3 is TGTGCCAGCAGCTTGGAACTAGCGGGTACCACAGATACGCAGTATTTT.

This chain connects TRBV7-3 to TRBJ2-5; D uncertain. Germline CDR1 and CDR2: SGHTA and FQGTGA. The CDR3 is made up of 13 amino acids. V was pared by 4 bases and J by 1 base, with 7 bases between. Here the CDR3 reads CASSSRVQETQYF. The CDR3 bases are TGTGCCAGCAGCTCCCGGGTCCAAGAGACCCAGTACTTC.

The genes are TRBV7-2 and TRBJ2-7, with TRBD2 as a possible D gene (5 bases). Trimming took off 5 bases at V and 7 bases at J, with 21 bases between the two ends. The length of the CDR3 is 15 residues. The V gene's germline CDR1 is SGHTA and CDR2 FQGNSA. CDR3 region: CASSPRLSLAGEQYF. The DNA for the CDR3 is TGTGCCAGCAGCCCCCGACTGAGCCTCGCGGGTGAGCAGTACTTC.

A single count supports this clone. The chain links TRBV5-1 to TRBJ2-7; D perhaps matches TRBD2 (5 bases). The V end was cut by 0 bases, the J end by 2 bases, with 12 bases between. There are 15 residues in the CDR3. The germline gives CDR1 SGHRS, CDR2 YFSETQ. The CDR3 sequence is CASSLDSSRPYEQYF. The CDR3 DNA reads TGCGCCAGCAGCTTGGACTCTAGCAGACCCTACGAGCAGTACTTC.

The chain couples TRBV9 to TRBJ1-4; 7 bases are a match to TRBD1. V gave up 0 bases and J gave up 3 bases; unmatched junction bases: 8. Germline CDR1 reads SGDLS; CDR2 reads YYNGEE. The CDR3 totals 17 residues. CDR3 DNA sequence: TGTGCCAGCAGCGTAGGTACAGGGGATCGGGCTAATGAAAAACTGTTTTTT. Amino acids: CASSVGTGDRANEKLFF.

The genes are TRBV5-6 and TRBJ1-5, with 10 bases lining up with TRBD1. CDR3 length equals 17 residues. The germline CDR1 and CDR2 sequences are SGHDT and YYEEEE. Trimming removed 1 base from V and 0 bases from J; junction bases left unmatched: 4. The CDR3 coding sequence is TGTGCCAGCAGCTTGTGGGACAGGGGATTTAGCAATCAGCCCCAGCATTTT. Translation: CASSLWDRGFSNQPQHF.

The V and J genes are TRBV9 and TRBJ2-1; TRBD2 aligns across 8 bases. The CDR3 has 15 residues. V was clipped by 4 bases and J by 6 bases; unmatched bases: 9. Germline V gene data show CDR1 as SGDLS and CDR2 as YYNGEE. CDR3 residues: CASSLREGPFNEQFF. CDR3 nucleotide sequence: TGTGCCAGCAGCTTACGGGAGGGCCCATTCAATGAGCAGTTCTTC.

The V and J genes are TRBV15 and TRBJ1-2, with 11 bases that match TRBD1. V shed 5 bases, J shed 0 bases, and the junction held 8 bases outside the gene matches. Germline lookup yields CDR1 LNHNV and CDR2 YYDKDF (reference sequence). The CDR3 length is 17 residues. The CDR3 sequence: CATSGYGTGGSNYGYTF. The CDR3 bases are TGTGCCACCAGCGGATACGGGACAGGGGGTTCTAACTATGGCTACACCTTC.

The DNA of the CDR3 is TGCGCCAGCAGCTATTCCGGGACAGGGGTGAGCGGCTACACCTTC. Protein sequence: CASSYSGTGVSGYTF. The chain uses TRBV5-1 and TRBJ1-2; 10 nucleotides agree with TRBD1. Germline V lookup: CDR1 SGHRS, CDR2 YFSETQ. CDR3 size: 15 residues. The ends lost 3 bases at V and 8 bases at J; junction bases unmatched: 10.

The genes are TRBV2 and TRBJ1-1; 8 bases line up with TRBD1. Germline V gives CDR1 SNHLY, CDR2 FYNNEI. Germline trimming cut 7 bases from V and 5 bases from J; bases unmatched to any gene: 9. CDR3 length equals 14 residues. In nucleotides, the CDR3 is TGTGCCAGCATTAGACAGGGGACGTTTACTGAAGCTTTCTTT. Amino acid sequence: CASIRQGTFTEAFF.

The chain is built from TRBV6-1 and TRBJ1-2, with 12 bases aligning to TRBD1. V shed 1 base and J 4 bases; nucleotides not matched to a gene: 4. Per germline, CDR1 MNHNS and CDR2 SASEGT. The CDR3 consists of 16 residues. This CDR3 reads CASSEEGQGAPYGYTF. CDR3 DNA sequence: TGTGCCAGCAGTGAAGAGGGACAGGGGGCCCCCTATGGCTACACCTTC.

J is TRBJ2-7 and V is TRBV7-2; D ambiguous. The germline gives CDR1 SGHTA, CDR2 FQGNSA. This CDR3 is 15 amino acids long. V dropped 5 bases and J dropped 2 bases, with 16 bases sitting between them. The CDR3 nucleotides read TGTGCCAGCAGCGAAGAGATATCCCTGGCCTACGAGCAGTACTTC. Its translation: CASSEEISLAYEQYF. The whole variable domain, remainder taken from reference TRBV7-2 and TRBJ2-7, is GAGVSQSPSNKVTEKGKDVELRCDPISGHTALYWYRQSLGQGLEFLIYFQGNSAPDKSGLPSDRFSAERTGGSVSTLTIQRTQQEDSAVYLCASSEEISLAYEQYFGPGTRLTVT.

The chain employs TRBV12-5 and TRBJ2-1; D possibly corresponds to TRBD1 (6 bases). In germline, CDR1 is LGHNT, CDR2 FRNRAP. V was clipped by 1 base and J by 8 bases, with 12 bases between them. The CDR3 loop spans 14 amino acids. This CDR3 reads CASGLEPQGHEQFF. Here the CDR3 DNA reads TGTGCTAGTGGTTTGGAACCCCAGGGGCATGAGCAGTTCTTC.

The chain links TRBV6-1 to TRBJ1-2; the match to TRBD1 covers 8 bases. Germline V gene data show CDR1 as MNHNS and CDR2 as SASEGT. V lost 5 bases, J lost 2 bases, and 1 base stayed unmatched. The length of the CDR3 is 13 residues. The CDR3 nucleotides are TGTGCCAGCAGTACAGGGGGGAACTATGGCTACACCTTC. Translating gives CASSTGGNYGYTF.

The chain has TRBV6-5 and TRBJ1-4, with no clear D. V lost 5 bases and J 4 bases, leaving 11 bases between the germline ends. From germline, CDR1 is MNHEY and CDR2 SVGAGI. This CDR3 contains 14 residues. For the CDR3, the DNA is TGTGCCAGCAGTACGGACTGGGATAATGAAAAACTGTTTTTT. Translated: CASSTDWDNEKLFF.

This chain joins TRBV9 and TRBJ2-1, with a possible D match to TRBD2 (5 bases). CDR3 length equals 15 residues. Trimming took 0 bases from V and 4 from J, leaving 11 bases between them. Per germline, CDR1 SGDLS and CDR2 YYNGEE. The CDR3 loop is CASSVGTPLYNEQFF. The DNA for the CDR3 is TGTGCCAGCAGCGTAGGGACTCCCTTATACAATGAGCAGTTCTTC. Together with reference TRBV9 and TRBJ2-1, the CDR3 gives the full variable domain: DSGVTQTPKHLITATGQRVTLRCSPRSGDLSVYWYQQSLDQGLQFLIQYYNGEERAKGNILERFSAQQFPDLHSELNLSSLELGDSALYFCASSVGTPLYNEQFFGPGTRLTVL.

The chain joins TRBV7-8 to TRBJ2-1; 11 bases agree with TRBD1. The V and J ends lost 1 base and 6 bases, in that order; junction bases with no gene match: 2. CDR3 length equals 15 residues. CDR1 is SGHVS, CDR2 FQNEAQ, per germline. CDR3 loop: CASSLGGTGGNEQFF. The CDR3 DNA follows: TGTGCCAGCAGCTTAGGGGGGACAGGGGGCAATGAGCAGTTCTTC. Full variable domain (rest looked up from reference TRBV7-8 and TRBJ2-1): GAGVSQSPRYKVAKRGQDVALRCDPISGHVSLFWYQQALGQGPEFLTYFQNEAQLDKSGLPSDRFFAERPEGSVSTLKIQRTQQEDSAVYLCASSLGGTGGNEQFFGPGTRLTVL.

V gene TRBV21-1 combines with J gene TRBJ2-6; the DNA was not used to check the table's D call, TRBD2. TRBV21-1 has pseudogene status. The CDR3 consists of 18 residues. The CDR3 is CASSGREHRPSGANVLTF. DNA of the CDR3: TGTGCCAGCAGCGGGCGGGAACATCGACCCTCTGGGGCCAACGTCCTGACTTTC.

This chain connects TRBV18 to TRBJ2-7, with D possibly TRBD1 on 5 matching bases. There are 14 residues in the CDR3. The V gene's germline CDR1 is KGHSH and CDR2 LQKENI. The germline V and J ends were trimmed by 0 bases and 2 bases, with 8 bases remaining between them. This CDR3 is CASSPPPGTYEQYF. The CDR3 nucleotides are TGTGCCAGCTCACCACCCCCAGGGACCTACGAGCAGTACTTC.

The J gene is TRBJ1-5, the V gene TRBV27, with 8 bases lining up with TRBD1. Per the germline V gene, CDR1 is MNHEY and CDR2 is SMNVEV (reference sequence). CDR3 length: 14 amino acids. V trimming: 5 bases; J trimming: 4 bases; junction bases outside the gene matches: 4. CDR3 residues: CASSDGTGNQPQHF. DNA of the CDR3: TGTGCCAGCAGTGACGGGACAGGAAATCAGCCCCAGCATTTT.

The CDR3 DNA reads TGTGCCAGTAGTATCTCACAGGGCCCCTATGGCTACACCTTC. It translates to CASSISQGPYGYTF. This chain connects TRBV19 to TRBJ1-2, with a weak D call TRBD1 (6 bases). This CDR3 is 14 amino acids long. The germline CDR1 and CDR2 sequences are LNHDA and SQIVND (reference sequence). Trimming took 3 bases from V and 4 from J, leaving 12 bases between them.

The chain joins TRBV5-6 to TRBJ1-1; tentative D call: TRBD1 (6 bases). Germline-derived CDR1 and CDR2 are SGHDT and YYEEEE. V lost 0 bases to trimming and J lost 9 bases, with 9 bases between them. The CDR3 has 12 residues. The CDR3 DNA sequence: TGTGCCAGCAGCTTGGGGACAGCTAAAGCTTTCTTT. Protein sequence: CASSLGTAKAFF.

This chain connects TRBV30 to TRBJ1-6, with D tentatively TRBD1 (5 bases). The CDR3 has 15 amino acids. The ends were cut back, 0 bases at V and 5 bases at J, with 11 bases in the middle. Germline lookup yields CDR1 GTSNPN and CDR2 SVGIG (reference sequence). The CDR3 here is CAWSVYRRDNSPLHF. CDR3 in DNA: TGTGCCTGGAGTGTATACAGGAGGGATAATTCACCCCTCCACTTT.

This clone was seen only once. V gene TRBV6-5 combines with J gene TRBJ1-3; D unclear. The CDR3 length is 15 residues. CDR1 is MNHEY and CDR2 is SVGAGI in the germline V gene. Deletions cut 2 bases from V and 0 bases from J, with 8 bases between. The DNA of the CDR3 is TGTGCCAGCAGTTACCAACAGAGCTCTGGAAACACCATATATTTT. Translated: CASSYQQSSGNTIYF.

This clone turned up a few times. The chain is built from TRBV11-3 and TRBJ2-2; TRBD2 agrees at 7 bases. This CDR3 is 17 amino acids long. CDR1 and CDR2 from the germline V gene are SGHNT and YENEEA. Unmatched junction bases numbered 12, after V lost 4 bases and J lost 4 bases. This chain's CDR3 is CASSSPHGLAGTGELFF. The CDR3 bases are TGTGCCAGCAGCTCACCCCACGGTTTAGCGGGCACCGGGGAGCTGTTTTTT.

The CDR3 is CAISEPLAGANTGELFF. DNA of the CDR3: TGTGCCATCAGTGAGCCACTAGCGGGGGCGAACACCGGGGAGCTGTTTTTT. The V gene is TRBV10-3, the J gene TRBJ2-2; 11 bases are a match to TRBD2. CDR3 length: 17 residues. Germline V lookup: CDR1 ENHRY, CDR2 SYGVKD. J was trimmed by 0 bases and V by 2 bases; bases with no gene match: 2.

The chain recombines TRBV6-1 with TRBJ1-5; D may be TRBD1 (5 bases). The CDR3 covers 15 residues. V dropped 2 bases and J dropped 2 bases, with 10 bases sitting between them. Germline V CDR1 and CDR2: MNHNS, SASEGT. In DNA form, the CDR3 reads TGTGCCAGCAGTGAAAGGGGATCGGGCAATCAGCCCCAGCATTTT. Amino acids: CASSERGSGNQPQHF.

This clone was recorded only once. Other DNA sequences in the same sample also yield this CDR3. This sequence joins TRBV18 and TRBJ2-7, with no clear D. Trimming stripped 3 bases from V and 6 bases from J, with 6 bases between. CDR3 length: 11 residues. CDR1 and CDR2 (germline): KGHSH, LQKENI. This CDR3 reads CASSPSSEQYF. In DNA, the CDR3 is TGTGCCAGCTCACCCTCTAGCGAGCAGTACTTC.